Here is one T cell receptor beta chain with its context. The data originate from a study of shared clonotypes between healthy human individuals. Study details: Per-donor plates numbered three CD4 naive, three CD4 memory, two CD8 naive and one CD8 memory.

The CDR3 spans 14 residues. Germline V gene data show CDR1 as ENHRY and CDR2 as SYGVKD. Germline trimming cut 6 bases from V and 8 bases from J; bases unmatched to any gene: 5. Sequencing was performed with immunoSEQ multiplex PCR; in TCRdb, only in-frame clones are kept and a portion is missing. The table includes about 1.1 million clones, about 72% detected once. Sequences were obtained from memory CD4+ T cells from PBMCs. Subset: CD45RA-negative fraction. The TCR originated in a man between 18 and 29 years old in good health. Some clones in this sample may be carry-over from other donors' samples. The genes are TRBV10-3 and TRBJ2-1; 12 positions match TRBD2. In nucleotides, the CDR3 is TGTGCCATCAGCCCTAGCGGGAGGGGTCATGAGCAGTTCTTC. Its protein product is CAISPSGRGHEQFF.